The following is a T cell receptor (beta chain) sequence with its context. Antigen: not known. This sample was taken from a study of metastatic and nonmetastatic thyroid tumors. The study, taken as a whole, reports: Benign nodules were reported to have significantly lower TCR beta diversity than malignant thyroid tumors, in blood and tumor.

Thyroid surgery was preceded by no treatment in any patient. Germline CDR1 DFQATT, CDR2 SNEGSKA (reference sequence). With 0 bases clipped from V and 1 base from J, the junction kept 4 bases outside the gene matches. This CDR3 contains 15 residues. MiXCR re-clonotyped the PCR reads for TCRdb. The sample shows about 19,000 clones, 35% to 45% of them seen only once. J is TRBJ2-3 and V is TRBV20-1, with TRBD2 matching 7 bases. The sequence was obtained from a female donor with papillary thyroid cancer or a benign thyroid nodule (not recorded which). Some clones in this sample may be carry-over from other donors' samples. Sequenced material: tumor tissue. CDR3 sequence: CSARDGRAGTDTQYF. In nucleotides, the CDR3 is TGCAGTGCTAGAGATGGGAGGGCGGGCACAGATACGCAGTATTTT.